This note documents a single T cell receptor beta chain sequence. V lost 4 bases to trimming and J lost 5 bases, with 10 bases between them. The germline gives CDR1 SGHRS, CDR2 YFSETQ. This CDR3 contains 12 residues. The record originates from a study of CD8 T cells in Susac syndrome. Random hexamers were used to reverse transcribe an amount of about 0.45 to 1 ug RNA. MiXCR was run by TCRdb on the immunoSEQ multiplex PCR reads, yielding one entry per CDR3 protein. The sample yields 20,000 to 25,000 distinct CDR3 sequences, approximately 93% seen once. The source material was CD8+ T cells from PBMCs. The chain is built from TRBV5-1 and TRBJ2-7; D uncertain. This receptor was identified in a human donor in good health. The CDR3 nucleotides read TGCGCCAGCAGCCCCTCCCAGGACGAGCAGTACTTC. It specifies CASSPSQDEQYF.